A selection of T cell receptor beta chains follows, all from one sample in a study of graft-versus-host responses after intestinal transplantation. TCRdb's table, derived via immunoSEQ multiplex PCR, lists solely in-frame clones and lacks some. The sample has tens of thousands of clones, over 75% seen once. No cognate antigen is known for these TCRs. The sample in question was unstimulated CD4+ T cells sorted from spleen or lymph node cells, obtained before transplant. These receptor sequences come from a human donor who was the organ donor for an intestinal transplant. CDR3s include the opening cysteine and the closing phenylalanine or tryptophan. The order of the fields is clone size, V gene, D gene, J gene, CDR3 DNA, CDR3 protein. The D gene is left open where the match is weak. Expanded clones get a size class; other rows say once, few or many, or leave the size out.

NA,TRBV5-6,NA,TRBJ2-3,TGTGCCAGCAGCTTGGGACAGACTAGCACAGATACGCAGTATTTT,CASSLGQTSTDTQYF
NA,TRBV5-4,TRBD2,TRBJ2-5,TGTGCCAGCAGCTCGCCCCTGGGGAGGGCCCAAGAGACCCAGTACTTC,CASSSPLGRAQETQYF
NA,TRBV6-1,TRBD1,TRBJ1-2,TGTGCCAGCAGGGACAGACAGGGGGCTAACTATGGCTACACCTTC,CASRDRQGANYGYTF
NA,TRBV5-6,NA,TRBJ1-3,TGTGCCAGCAGCTTTAGGAGGAGCTCTGGAAACACCATATATTTT,CASSFRRSSGNTIYF
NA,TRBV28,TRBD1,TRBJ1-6,TGTGCCAGCAGTTCCGCTACAGGGGGCGGATCACCCCTCCACTTT,CASSSATGGGSPLHF
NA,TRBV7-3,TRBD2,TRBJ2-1,TGTGCCAGCAGCCCACGGGGGGACTCCTACAATGAGCAGTTCTTC,CASSPRGDSYNEQFF
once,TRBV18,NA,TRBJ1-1,TGTGCCAGCTCACCAGGGACACATGAAGCTTTCTTT,CASSPGTHEAFF
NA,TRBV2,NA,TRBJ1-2,TGTGCCAGCAGTGAGGGCGGGTATGGCTACACCTTC,CASSEGGYGYTF
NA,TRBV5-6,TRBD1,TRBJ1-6,TGTGCCAGCAGCGCCGGGACAGGAAATTCACCCCTCCACTTT,CASSAGTGNSPLHF
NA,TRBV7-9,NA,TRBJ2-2,TGTGCCAGCAGTAGGGGGTCCGGGGAGCTGTTTTTT,CASSRGSGELFF
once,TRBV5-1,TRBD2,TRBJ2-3,TGCGCCAGCAGCTTCGGGACTACTAGCACAGATACGCAGTATTTT,CASSFGTTSTDTQYF
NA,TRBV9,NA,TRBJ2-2,TGTGCCAGCAGCGGGACACTAAGGGACGGGGAGCTGTTTTTT,CASSGTLRDGELFF
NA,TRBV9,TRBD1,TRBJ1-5,TGTGCCAGCAGCGGGGGACAGGGGAACTTGGTCGGCAATCAGCCCCAGCATTTT,CASSGGQGNLVGNQPQHF
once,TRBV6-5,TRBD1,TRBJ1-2,TGTGCCAGCAGTTACTCGAGGGCAGGGGGGGGCTACACCTTC,CASSYSRAGGGYTF
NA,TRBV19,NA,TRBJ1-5,TGTGCCAGTTCCACAGATAGCAATCAGCCCCAGCATTTT,CASSTDSNQPQHF
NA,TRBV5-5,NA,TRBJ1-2,TGTGCCAGCAGCTTACATCTGATTCGGCAGGGGATGGCCTATGGCTACACCTTC,CASSLHLIRQGMAYGYTF
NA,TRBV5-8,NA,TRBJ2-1,TGTGCCAGCAGCCGAAGGGGATGGGACAATGAGCAGTTCTTC,CASSRRGWDNEQFF
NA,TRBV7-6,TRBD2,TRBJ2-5,TGTGCCAGCAGCTCTCTAGCGGGGATCCAAGAGACCCAGTACTTC,CASSSLAGIQETQYF
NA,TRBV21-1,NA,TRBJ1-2,TGTGCCAGCAGCAGGACAGGGTTTGGCTACACCTTC,CASSRTGFGYTF
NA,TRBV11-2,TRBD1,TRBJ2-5,TGTGCCAGCAGCCTTCGCCCCGACAGGGTGGGAGAGACCCAGTACTTC,CASSLRPDRVGETQYF
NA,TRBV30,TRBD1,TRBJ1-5,TGTGCCTGGAGTCAGACAGGGGGCTCCCAGCATTTT,CAWSQTGGSQHF
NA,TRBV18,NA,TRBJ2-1,TGTGCCAGCTCACTAGTCCATGAGCAGTTCTTC,CASSLVHEQFF
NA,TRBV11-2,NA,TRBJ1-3,TGTGCCAGCAGCTTAGACAGGTCACCTGGAAACACCATATATTTT,CASSLDRSPGNTIYF
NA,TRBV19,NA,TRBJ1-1,TGTGCCAGTAGTACCAGGAGGGACACTGAAGCTTTCTTT,CASSTRRDTEAFF
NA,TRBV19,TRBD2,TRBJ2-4,TGTGCCAGTCGGGCGGGGGGGGGAAACATTCAGTACTTC,CASRAGGGNIQYF
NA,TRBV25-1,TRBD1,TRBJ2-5,TGTGCCAGCACCGAGGACAGGGGAAACCAAGAGACCCAGTACTTC,CASTEDRGNQETQYF
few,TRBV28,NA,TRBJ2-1,TGTGCCAGCAGTCTCATAGCGGGTGGACAGAATGAGCAGTTCTTC,CASSLIAGGQNEQFF